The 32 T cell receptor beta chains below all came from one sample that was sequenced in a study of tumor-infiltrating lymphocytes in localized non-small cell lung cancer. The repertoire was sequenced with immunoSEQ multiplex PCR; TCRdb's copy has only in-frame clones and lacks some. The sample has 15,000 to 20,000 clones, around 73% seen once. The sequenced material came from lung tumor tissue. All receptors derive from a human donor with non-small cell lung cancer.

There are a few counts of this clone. The CDR3 DNA sequence: TGTGCCAGCTCACCCAAAATAACATCGGACGAGCAGTACTTC. Translation gives CASSPKITSDEQYF. The V gene is TRBV18, the J gene TRBJ2-7, with no clear D. This CDR3 contains 14 residues. The V gene's germline CDR1 is KGHSH and CDR2 LQKENI. The V gene lost 3 bases and the J gene lost 5 bases, with 14 bases spanning the gap. Variable domain in full (rest from reference TRBV18 and TRBJ2-7): NAGVMQNPRHLVRRRGQEARLRCSPMKGHSHVYWYRQLPEEGLKFMVYLQKENIIDESGMPKERFSAEFPKEGPSILRIQQVVRGDSAAYFCASSPKITSDEQYFGPGTRLTVT.

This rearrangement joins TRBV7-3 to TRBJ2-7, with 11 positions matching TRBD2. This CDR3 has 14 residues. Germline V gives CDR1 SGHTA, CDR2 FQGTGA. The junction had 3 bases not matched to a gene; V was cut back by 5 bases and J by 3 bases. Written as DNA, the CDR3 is TGTGCCAGCAGCCCCGGGACTAGCGGCTACGAGCAGTACTTC. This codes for CASSPGTSGYEQYF.

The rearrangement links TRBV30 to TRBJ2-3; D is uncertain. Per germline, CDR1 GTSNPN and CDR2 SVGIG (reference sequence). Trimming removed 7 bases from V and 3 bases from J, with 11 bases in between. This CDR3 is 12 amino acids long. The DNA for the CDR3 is TGTGCCTCTAGGGTTCAGACAGATACGCAGTATTTT. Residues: CASRVQTDTQYF.

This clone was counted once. The CDR3 DNA reads as TGTGCCAGCAGCAGGGACGTAGCCGCCTACGAGCAGTACTTC. This encodes CASSRDVAAYEQYF. This chain uses TRBV5-6 with TRBJ2-5; either TRBD1 or TRBD2 may fit D (5 bases each). The J call may be wrong; the DNA end is better matched by TRBJ2-7. Germline assignment: CDR1 SGHDT and CDR2 YYEEEE. The CDR3 extends over 14 amino acids.

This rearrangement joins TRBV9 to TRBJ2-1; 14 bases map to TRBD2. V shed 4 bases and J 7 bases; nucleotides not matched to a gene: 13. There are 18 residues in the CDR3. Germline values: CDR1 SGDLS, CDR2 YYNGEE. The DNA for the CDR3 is TGTGCCAGCAGCCCTCCGGGACTAGCGGGAGCGGGGGGGAATGAGCAGTTCTTC. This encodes CASSPPGLAGAGGNEQFF.

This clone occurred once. CDR3: CASSLSSPGSTQYF. Here the CDR3 DNA reads TGTGCCAGCAGCCTTTCCTCCCCGGGGTCTACGCAGTATTTT. This rearrangement joins TRBV4-2 to TRBJ2-3; TRBD2 might be the D (5 bases). Per germline, CDR1 LGHNA and CDR2 YNFKEQ. Trimming took 4 bases from V and 8 from J, leaving 16 bases between them. This CDR3 is built from 14 residues.

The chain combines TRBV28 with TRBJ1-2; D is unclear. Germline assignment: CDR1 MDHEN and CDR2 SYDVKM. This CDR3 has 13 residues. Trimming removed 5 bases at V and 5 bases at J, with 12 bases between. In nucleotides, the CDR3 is TGTGCCAGCAGTCCCCCCTCCAGATATGGCTACACCTTC. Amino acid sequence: CASSPPSRYGYTF.

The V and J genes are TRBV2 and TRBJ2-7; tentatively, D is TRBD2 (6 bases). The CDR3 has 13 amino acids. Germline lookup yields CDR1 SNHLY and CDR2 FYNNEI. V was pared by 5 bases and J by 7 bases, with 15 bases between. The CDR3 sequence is CASSLGGLIEQYF. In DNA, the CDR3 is TGTGCCAGCAGTCTCGGAGGGCTGATTGAGCAGTACTTC.

The DNA of the CDR3 is TGCGCCAGCAGCTTGTACAGGACTAGCGGGGGAACCACAGATACGCAGTATTTT. Protein: CASSLYRTSGGTTDTQYF. The gene calls are TRBV5-1 and TRBJ2-3; 13 bases agree with TRBD2. V dropped 1 base and J dropped 2; count of bases not matched to a gene: 7. The CDR3 is 18 residues long. Germline CDR1 and CDR2: SGHRS and YFSETQ.

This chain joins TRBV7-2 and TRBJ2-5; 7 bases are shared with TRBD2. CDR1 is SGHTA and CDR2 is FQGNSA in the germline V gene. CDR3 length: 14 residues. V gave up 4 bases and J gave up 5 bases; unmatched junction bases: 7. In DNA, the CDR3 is TGTGCCAGCAGCTCCGGGACCGGGGGGGAGACCCAGTACTTC. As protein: CASSSGTGGETQYF.

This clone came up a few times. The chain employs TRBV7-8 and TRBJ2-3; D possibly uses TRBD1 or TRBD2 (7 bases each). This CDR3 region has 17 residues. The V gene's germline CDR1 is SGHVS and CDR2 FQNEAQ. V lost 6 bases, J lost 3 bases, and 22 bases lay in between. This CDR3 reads CASRPIEGGGLTDTQYF. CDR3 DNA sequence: TGTGCCAGCAGACCCATAGAGGGAGGGGGCCTAACAGATACGCAGTATTTT.

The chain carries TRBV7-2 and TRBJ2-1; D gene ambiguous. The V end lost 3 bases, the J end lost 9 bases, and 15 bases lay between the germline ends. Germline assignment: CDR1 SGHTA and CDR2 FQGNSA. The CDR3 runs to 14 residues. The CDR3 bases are TGTGCCAGCAGCTTGCCCGCCGGGCTTCCTGAGCAGTTCTTC. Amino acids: CASSLPAGLPEQFF.

CDR3 DNA sequence: TGTGCCAGCAGCGTAGCAGGGGTAGGGGCTTTATACGAGCAGTACTTC. It yields the protein CASSVAGVGALYEQYF. The chain is built from TRBV9 and TRBJ2-7; D might be TRBD1 (6 bases). V gave up 0 bases and J gave up 4 bases, with 17 bases separating them. Germline V gene sequence: CDR1 SGDLS, CDR2 YYNGEE. CDR3 length: 16 residues. Combining the CDR3 with reference TRBV9 and TRBJ2-7 gives the whole variable domain DSGVTQTPKHLITATGQRVTLRCSPRSGDLSVYWYQQSLDQGLQFLIQYYNGEERAKGNILERFSAQQFPDLHSELNLSSLELGDSALYFCASSVAGVGALYEQYFGPGTRLTVT.

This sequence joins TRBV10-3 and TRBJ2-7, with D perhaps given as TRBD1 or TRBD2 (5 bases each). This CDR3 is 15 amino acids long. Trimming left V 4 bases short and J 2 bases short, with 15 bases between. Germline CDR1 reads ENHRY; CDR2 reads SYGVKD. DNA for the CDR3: TGTGCCATCAGTGGGGCTGGGGGAGTGACCTACGAGCAGTACTTC. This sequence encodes CAISGAGGVTYEQYF.

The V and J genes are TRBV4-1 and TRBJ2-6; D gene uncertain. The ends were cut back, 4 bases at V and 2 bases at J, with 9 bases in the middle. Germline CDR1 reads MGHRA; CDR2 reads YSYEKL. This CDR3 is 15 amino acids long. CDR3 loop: CASSLPRPGANVLTF. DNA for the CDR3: TGCGCCAGCAGCCTCCCGCGTCCTGGGGCCAACGTCCTGACTTTC.

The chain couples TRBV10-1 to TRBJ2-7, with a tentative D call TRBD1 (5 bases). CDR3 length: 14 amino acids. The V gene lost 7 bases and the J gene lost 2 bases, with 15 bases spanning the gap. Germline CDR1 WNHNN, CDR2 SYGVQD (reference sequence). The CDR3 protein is CASILLRQPYEQYF. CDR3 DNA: TGCGCCAGCATTCTCCTTCGACAGCCCTACGAGCAGTACTTC.

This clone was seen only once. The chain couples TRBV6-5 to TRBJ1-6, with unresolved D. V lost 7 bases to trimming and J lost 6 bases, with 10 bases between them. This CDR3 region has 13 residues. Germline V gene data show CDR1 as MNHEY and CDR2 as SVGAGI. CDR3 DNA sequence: TGTGCCAGCAAACCAGGTTCTAATTCACCCCTCCACTTT. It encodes CASKPGSNSPLHF.

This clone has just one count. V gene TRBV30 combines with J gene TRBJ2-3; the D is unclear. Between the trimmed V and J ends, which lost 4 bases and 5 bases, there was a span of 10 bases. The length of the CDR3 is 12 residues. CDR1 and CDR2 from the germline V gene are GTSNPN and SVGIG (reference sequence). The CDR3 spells CAWNTGRDTQYF. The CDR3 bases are TGTGCCTGGAACACTGGCAGAGATACGCAGTATTTT.

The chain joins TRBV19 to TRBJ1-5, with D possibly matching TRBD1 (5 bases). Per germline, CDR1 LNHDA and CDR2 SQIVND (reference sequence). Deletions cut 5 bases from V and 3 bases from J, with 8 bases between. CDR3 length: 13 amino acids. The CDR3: CASSAGLNQPQHF. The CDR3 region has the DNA TGTGCCAGTAGTGCAGGGCTCAATCAGCCCCAGCATTTT.

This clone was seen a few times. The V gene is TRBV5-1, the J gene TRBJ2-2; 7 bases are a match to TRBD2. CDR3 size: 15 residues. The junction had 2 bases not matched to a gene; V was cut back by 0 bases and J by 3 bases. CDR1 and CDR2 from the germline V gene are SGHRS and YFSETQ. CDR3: CASSLALADTGELFF. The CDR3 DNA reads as TGCGCCAGCAGCTTGGCCCTAGCGGACACCGGGGAGCTGTTTTTT.

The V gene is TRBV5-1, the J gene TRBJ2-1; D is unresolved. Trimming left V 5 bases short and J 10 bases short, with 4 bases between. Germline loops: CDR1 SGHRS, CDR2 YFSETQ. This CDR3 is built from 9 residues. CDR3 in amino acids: CASRDEQFF. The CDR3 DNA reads TGCGCCAGCAGAGACGAGCAGTTCTTC.

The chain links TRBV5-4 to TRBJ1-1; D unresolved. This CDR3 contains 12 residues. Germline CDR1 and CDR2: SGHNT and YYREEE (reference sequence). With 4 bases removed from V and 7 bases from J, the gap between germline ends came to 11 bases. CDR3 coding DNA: TGTGCCAGCAGCCTGGACCAATTTGAAGCTTTCTTT. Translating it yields CASSLDQFEAFF.

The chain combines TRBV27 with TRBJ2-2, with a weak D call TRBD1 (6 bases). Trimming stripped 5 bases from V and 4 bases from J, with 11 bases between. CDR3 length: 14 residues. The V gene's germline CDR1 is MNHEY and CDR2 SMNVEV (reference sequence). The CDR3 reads CASSPLGGTGELFF. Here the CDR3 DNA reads TGTGCCAGCAGTCCCCTAGGGGGCACCGGGGAGCTGTTTTTT.

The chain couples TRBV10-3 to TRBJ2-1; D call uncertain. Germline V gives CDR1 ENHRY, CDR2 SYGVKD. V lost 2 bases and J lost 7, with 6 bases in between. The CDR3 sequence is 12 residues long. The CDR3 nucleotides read TGTGCCATCAGTGAGGACAATAATGAGCAGTTCTTC. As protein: CAISEDNNEQFF.

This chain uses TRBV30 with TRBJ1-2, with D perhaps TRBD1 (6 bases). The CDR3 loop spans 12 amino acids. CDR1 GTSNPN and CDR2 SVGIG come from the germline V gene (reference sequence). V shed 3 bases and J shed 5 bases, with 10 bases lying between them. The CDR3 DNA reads TGTGCCTGGAGGGACAGCTCTTATGGCTACACCTTC. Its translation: CAWRDSSYGYTF.

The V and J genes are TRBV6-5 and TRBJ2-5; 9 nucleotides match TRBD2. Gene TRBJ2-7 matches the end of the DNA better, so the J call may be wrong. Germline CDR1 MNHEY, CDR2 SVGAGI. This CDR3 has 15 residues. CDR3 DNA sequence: TGTGCCAGCAGCCCAGGAGCGGGGGGCACCTACGAGCAGTACTTC. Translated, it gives CASSPGAGGTYEQYF.

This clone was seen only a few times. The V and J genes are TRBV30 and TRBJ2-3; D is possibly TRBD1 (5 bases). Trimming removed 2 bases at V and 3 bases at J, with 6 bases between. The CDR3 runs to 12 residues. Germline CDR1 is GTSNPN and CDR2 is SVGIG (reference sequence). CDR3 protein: CAWSKGTDTQYF. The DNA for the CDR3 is TGTGCCTGGAGTAAGGGGACAGATACGCAGTATTTT. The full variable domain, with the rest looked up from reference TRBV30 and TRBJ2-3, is SQTIHQWPATLVQPVGSPLSLECTVEGTSNPNLYWYRQAAGRGLQLLFYSVGIGQISSEVPQNLSASRPQDRQFILSSKKLLLSDSGFYLCAWSKGTDTQYFGPGTRLTVL.

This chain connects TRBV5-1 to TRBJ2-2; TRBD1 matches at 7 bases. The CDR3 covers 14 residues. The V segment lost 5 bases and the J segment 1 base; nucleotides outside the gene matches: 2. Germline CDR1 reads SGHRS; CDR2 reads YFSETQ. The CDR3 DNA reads TGCGCCAGCAGGTGGACAGGGAACACCGGGGAGCTGTTTTTT. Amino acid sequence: CASRWTGNTGELFF.

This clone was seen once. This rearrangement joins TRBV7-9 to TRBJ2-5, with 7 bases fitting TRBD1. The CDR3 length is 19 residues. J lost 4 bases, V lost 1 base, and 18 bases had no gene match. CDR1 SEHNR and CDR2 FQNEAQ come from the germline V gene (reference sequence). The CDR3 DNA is TGTGCCAGCAGCTTAGGGTTTTCGGGACAGCTCTCCAAGGGAGAGACCCAGTACTTC. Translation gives CASSLGFSGQLSKGETQYF.

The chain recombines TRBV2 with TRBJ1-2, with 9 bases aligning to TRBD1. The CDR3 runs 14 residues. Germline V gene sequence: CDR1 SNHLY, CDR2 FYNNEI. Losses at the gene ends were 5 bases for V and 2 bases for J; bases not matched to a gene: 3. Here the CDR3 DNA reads TGTGCCAGCAGTCGGGGGACAGGGAACTATGGCTACACCTTC. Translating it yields CASSRGTGNYGYTF.

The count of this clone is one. CDR3 DNA: TGTGCCAGTGAAGCATACAATGAGCAGTTCTTC. Translation: CASEAYNEQFF. The chain couples TRBV5-4 to TRBJ2-1; D gene ambiguous. Germline CDR1 and CDR2: SGHNT and YYREEE (reference sequence). Between the trimmed V and J ends, which lost 8 bases and 4 bases, there was a span of 7 bases. CDR3 size: 11 residues.

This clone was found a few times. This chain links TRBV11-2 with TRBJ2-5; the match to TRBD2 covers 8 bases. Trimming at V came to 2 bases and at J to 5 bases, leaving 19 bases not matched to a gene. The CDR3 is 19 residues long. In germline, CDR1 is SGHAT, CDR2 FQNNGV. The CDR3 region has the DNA TGTGCCAGCAGCTTAAAAGATCCGCTAGCGGGCCTCTCCTGGGAGACCCAGTACTTC. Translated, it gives CASSLKDPLAGLSWETQYF.